These 27 T cell receptor beta chains were all obtained from the same sample, sequenced in a study of blood T cell repertoires in COVID-19. Here immunoSEQ multiplex PCR was the method, and the copy in TCRdb shows in-frame clones only, minus some. This sample carries about 230,000 clones, approximately 84% of them seen once, and the ten largest clones take around 1%. Sequences were obtained from peripheral blood. All receptors come from a man aged 35 to 55 with acute or convalescent COVID-19.

There are a few counts of this clone. V gene TRBV24-1 combines with J gene TRBJ1-4; 7 positions agree with TRBD1. CDR1 KGHDR and CDR2 SFDVKD come from the germline V gene. The V gene end was trimmed by 9 bases and the J gene end by 5 bases; junction bases not matched to a gene: 14. The CDR3 is 16 amino acids. CDR3 nucleotide sequence: TGTGCCACCCTAGACTTAGAACAGGGGCGGAATGAAAAACTGTTTTTT. Protein sequence: CATLDLEQGRNEKLFF.

This chain connects TRBV6-5 to TRBJ2-5; no reliable D call. The V and J ends lost 10 bases and 1 base respectively, with 7 bases between them. In germline, CDR1 is MNHEY, CDR2 SVGAGI. The CDR3 runs to 11 residues. The CDR3 protein is CATLAQETQYF. The CDR3 nucleotides are TGTGCCACGCTGGCCCAAGAGACCCAGTACTTC.

The chain couples TRBV6-5 to TRBJ2-7, with a weak D call TRBD2 (5 bases). Trimming stripped 6 bases from V and 3 bases from J, with 12 bases between. Germline V gene lookup returns CDR1 MNHEY and CDR2 SVGAGI. The CDR3 is made up of 13 amino acids. In DNA form, the CDR3 reads TGTGCCAGCAGCCGGGGATCCCTCTACGAGCAGTACTTC. Its protein product is CASSRGSLYEQYF.

The chain uses TRBV6-6 and TRBJ1-2; D remains ambiguous. V was pared by 8 bases and J by 7 bases, with 14 bases between. Germline lookup yields CDR1 MNHNY and CDR2 SVGAGI (reference sequence). This CDR3 comprises 12 residues. For the CDR3, the DNA is TGTGCCAGCGGCAGCGAGGGAAGTGGCTACACCTTC. This gives the protein CASGSEGSGYTF.

This rearrangement joins TRBV5-6 to TRBJ1-4; the match to TRBD1 covers 9 bases. In germline, CDR1 is SGHDT, CDR2 YYEEEE. The CDR3 has 14 amino acids. The V gene end was trimmed by 0 bases and the J gene end by 10 bases; junction bases not matched to a gene: 4. This CDR3 is CASSLGDREGKLFF. In DNA, the CDR3 is TGTGCCAGCAGCTTGGGGGACAGGGAAGGAAAACTGTTTTTT.

The chain links TRBV7-9 to TRBJ1-1, with D tentatively TRBD1 (5 bases). Trimming removed 3 bases from V and 0 bases from J, with 14 bases in between. Germline V gives CDR1 SEHNR, CDR2 FQNEAQ (reference sequence). The CDR3 is 16 amino acids. The CDR3 loop is CASSFTQGVMNTEAFF. The CDR3 DNA is TGTGCCAGCAGCTTTACCCAGGGCGTAATGAACACTGAAGCTTTCTTT.

The rearrangement joins TRBV5-4 to TRBJ2-7, with D uncertain. Looked up from germline, CDR1 is SGHNT and CDR2 is YYREEE (reference sequence). The CDR3 totals 12 residues. Trimming removed 4 bases at V and 5 bases at J, with 10 bases between. The CDR3 loop is CASSPGMDEQYF. As DNA, the CDR3 is TGTGCCAGCAGCCCAGGTATGGACGAGCAGTACTTC.

The chain is built from TRBV7-8 and TRBJ2-2; the match to TRBD1 covers 9 bases. The V and J ends lost 7 bases and 1 base, in that order; junction bases with no gene match: 10. From germline, CDR1 is SGHVS and CDR2 FQNEAQ. The CDR3 is 17 amino acids. CDR3 nucleotide sequence: TGTGCCAGCAACTTCCACAAGACAGGGGGGAACACCGGGGAGCTGTTTTTT. It codes for CASNFHKTGGNTGELFF.

This chain uses TRBV27 with TRBJ2-3, with 9 bases that match TRBD2. V was pared by 5 bases and J by 3 bases, with 27 bases of the junction left unmatched. Germline V gives CDR1 MNHEY, CDR2 SMNVEV (reference sequence). This CDR3 has 22 amino acids. CDR3 sequence: CASSVLGAGGRGGSFGTDTQYF. The CDR3 DNA reads TGTGCCAGCAGTGTTTTAGGGGCGGGGGGGCGCGGTGGCTCGTTTGGTACAGATACGCAGTATTTT.

This CDR3 is CASSSVTGAYGYTF. The CDR3 bases are TGTGCCAGCAGCTCGGTGACAGGGGCCTATGGCTACACCTTC. The chain uses TRBV11-1 and TRBJ1-2; 8 nucleotides match TRBD1. After removal of 4 bases from V and 4 bases from J, the junction contained 5 bases not matched to a gene. The CDR3 is made up of 14 amino acids. From germline, CDR1 is SGHAT and CDR2 FQDESV (reference sequence).

For the CDR3, the DNA is TGCAGCGTAGCGCTAGCGGGGGGGCCTAATGAGCAGTTCTTC. Its translation: CSVALAGGPNEQFF. The chain recombines TRBV29-1 with TRBJ2-1, with 12 positions matching TRBD2. Germline trimming cut 6 bases from V and 7 bases from J; bases unmatched to any gene: 7. The CDR3 totals 14 residues. Germline-derived CDR1 and CDR2 are SQVTM and ANQGSEA.

This chain joins TRBV11-1 and TRBJ1-1; no reliable D call. The CDR3 is made up of 14 amino acids. Between the trimmed V and J ends, which lost 0 bases and 1 base, there was a span of 6 bases. Germline V gives CDR1 SGHAT, CDR2 FQDESV (reference sequence). This CDR3 reads CASSLAPGNTEAFF. The CDR3 nucleotides are TGTGCCAGCAGCTTAGCACCCGGGAACACTGAAGCTTTCTTT.

A single count supports this clone. CDR3 nucleotides: TGCAGCGTTGAGGACACCTACCAAGAGACCCAGTACTTC. Amino acid sequence: CSVEDTYQETQYF. The rearrangement links TRBV29-1 to TRBJ2-5, with D perhaps matching TRBD1 (5 bases). CDR1 and CDR2 (germline): SQVTM, ANQGSEA. The CDR3 runs to 13 residues. Trimming cost V 3 bases and J 0 bases, with 8 bases left between them.

The chain is built from TRBV5-1 and TRBJ1-1; TRBD1 aligns across 8 bases. The germline V gene has CDR1 SGHRS and CDR2 YFSETQ. CDR3 length equals 17 residues. J gave up 7 bases and V 4 bases, and 18 bases lay outside the gene matches. The CDR3 DNA sequence: TGCGCCAGCAGCCCGGACAGGGAGGCTTGGATTAGGAATGAAGCTTTCTTT. As protein: CASSPDREAWIRNEAFF.

In regard to this clone: Other DNA sequences from this sample encode an identical CDR3 as well. V gene TRBV5-6 combines with J gene TRBJ1-2, with 9 bases identical to TRBD1. Germline CDR1 reads SGHDT; CDR2 reads YYEEEE. The trim removed 1 base at V and 4 bases at J, leaving 2 bases unmatched. The CDR3 spans 14 residues. CDR3 protein: CASSLKDRGYGYTF. The CDR3, as DNA: TGTGCCAGCAGCTTGAAGGACAGGGGCTATGGCTACACCTTC.

The chain joins TRBV5-8 to TRBJ1-4, with D tentatively TRBD1 (5 bases). The CDR3 sequence is 15 residues long. V lost 7 bases to trimming and J lost 3 bases, with 16 bases between them. Germline lookup yields CDR1 SGHTS and CDR2 YDEGEE. DNA of the CDR3: TGTGCCAGCGGCAGTCGCGGGGGGGCTAATGAAAAACTGTTTTTT. This encodes CASGSRGGANEKLFF. Looking up the rest from reference TRBV5-8 and TRBJ1-4 gives the full variable domain: EAGVTQSPTHLIKTRGQQATLRCSPISGHTSVYWYQQALGLGLQFLLWYDEGEERNRGNFPPRFSGRQFPNYSSELNVNALELEDSALYLCASGSRGGANEKLFFGSGTQLSVL.

The chain couples TRBV29-1 to TRBJ1-2; no definite D call. Germline CDR1 is SQVTM and CDR2 is ANQGSEA. V was pared by 0 bases and J by 7 bases, with 12 bases between. CDR3 length: 13 amino acids. CDR3 residues: CSVEDLEGGGYTF. Here the CDR3 DNA reads TGCAGCGTTGAAGATCTAGAGGGTGGTGGCTACACCTTC.

This chain connects TRBV6-5 to TRBJ2-3; a weak D match, TRBD1 (6 bases). The CDR3 is 14 amino acids. V lost 6 bases, J lost 0 bases, and 10 bases lay in between. Germline V gene lookup returns CDR1 MNHEY and CDR2 SVGAGI. CDR3 region: CASRLTGSTDTQYF. DNA of the CDR3: TGTGCCAGCAGATTGACAGGTAGCACAGATACGCAGTATTTT.

The chain is built from TRBV6-1 and TRBJ2-3; maybe TRBD2 (7 bases). CDR1 is MNHNS and CDR2 is SASEGT in the germline V gene. Trimming cost V 4 bases and J 2 bases, with 16 bases left between them. The CDR3 contains 16 residues. The chain's CDR3 is CASSVFRGALTDTQYF. CDR3 in DNA: TGTGCCAGCAGTGTTTTTCGGGGGGCCCTCACAGATACGCAGTATTTT.

This chain joins TRBV11-2 and TRBJ2-1; D may be TRBD2 (6 bases). The germline V and J ends were trimmed by 8 bases and 12 bases, with 20 bases remaining between them. The CDR3 runs to 13 residues. Per germline, CDR1 SGHAT and CDR2 FQNNGV. The CDR3 nucleotides are TGTGCCAGCCACTTAGCGCGAGGAGGGAGGCAGTTCTTC. As protein: CASHLARGGRQFF.

The chain joins TRBV6-4 to TRBJ1-6; TRBD1 agrees at 9 bases. Germline V gene sequence: CDR1 MRHNA, CDR2 SNTAGT. CDR3 size: 18 residues. Trimming removed 4 bases from V and 0 bases from J; junction bases left unmatched: 7. DNA of the CDR3: TGTGCCAGCAGTGCTCAGGGACAGGGAAGCTCCTATAATTCACCCCTCCACTTT. Encoded protein: CASSAQGQGSSYNSPLHF.

The V gene is TRBV19, the J gene TRBJ1-2, with 7 bases aligning to TRBD1. V was clipped by 9 bases and J by 6 bases; unmatched bases: 7. Germline values: CDR1 LNHDA, CDR2 SQIVND (reference sequence). CDR3 size: 12 residues. The CDR3 here is CASIDRVHGYTF. The CDR3 DNA sequence: TGTGCCAGCATTGACAGGGTACATGGCTACACCTTC.

The chain links TRBV9 to TRBJ2-7; 12 nucleotides align to TRBD1. V trimming: 4 bases; J trimming: 7 bases; junction bases outside the gene matches: 6. CDR3 length: 14 amino acids. CDR1 and CDR2 (germline): SGDLS, YYNGEE. CDR3 protein: CASSLRDRGLEQYF. The CDR3 DNA reads as TGTGCCAGCAGCCTCCGGGACAGGGGGCTTGAGCAGTACTTC.

The table lists this clone with a count of one. In nucleotides, the CDR3 is TGTGCCAGCAGCCTATCGGGACAGGGCTTGTTAGCTTTCTTT. Protein sequence: CASSLSGQGLLAFF. This chain joins TRBV3-1 (or the pseudogene TRBV3-2) and TRBJ1-1; 9 bases are shared with TRBD1. The germline gives CDR1 LGHDT, CDR2 YNNKEL (reference sequence). Trimming removed 4 bases from V and 10 bases from J; junction bases left unmatched: 10. The length of the CDR3 is 14 residues.

The chain uses TRBV12-3 or TRBV12-4 and TRBJ2-7; no reliable D call. This CDR3 is 11 amino acids long. Trimming took off 4 bases at V and 6 bases at J, with 7 bases between the two ends. The CDR3 loop is CASSYGFEQYF. The CDR3 nucleotides read TGTGCCAGCAGTTACGGGTTCGAGCAGTACTTC.

The CDR3 bases are TGTGCCAGCACCGACAGGGCGAACACCGGGGAGCTGTTTTTT. Translation gives CASTDRANTGELFF. The chain recombines TRBV2 with TRBJ2-2; 7 nucleotides match TRBD1. Losses at the gene ends were 7 bases for V and 0 bases for J; bases not matched to a gene: 2. There are 14 residues in the CDR3. Germline V lookup: CDR1 SNHLY, CDR2 FYNNEI.

The CDR3 nucleotides are TGTGCCAGCAGCTCCCGACAAGTTGGCAGGGGTTGTCTCAATCAGCCCCAGCATTTT. Encoded protein: CASSSRQVGRGCLNQPQHF. The chain uses TRBV7-4 and TRBJ1-5; D may be TRBD1 (6 bases). V lost 4 bases and J lost 3, with 25 bases in between. The germline V gene has CDR1 SGHVT and CDR2 SQSDAQ. This CDR3 is built from 19 residues.